Below are 24 T cell receptor beta chains sequenced from a single sample in a study of blood T cell repertoires in COVID-19. This table comes from immunoSEQ multiplex PCR, and its TCRdb copy is limited to in-frame clones, with some not included. The table lists under 200,000 clones, about 88% of them singletons, with more than 0.75% in the top ten. Sample: PBMCs or T cells enriched from blood (not recorded which). The origin of the receptors is a woman under 30 who had recovered from COVID-19.

This sequence joins TRBV6-1 and TRBJ2-2; D is unclear. Germline CDR1 reads MNHNS; CDR2 reads SASEGT. The CDR3 consists of 12 residues. Trimming took off 5 bases at V and 6 bases at J, with 7 bases between the two ends. CDR3 in amino acids: CASSPPAGELFF. The CDR3 DNA is TGTGCCAGCAGTCCGCCGGCCGGGGAGCTGTTTTTT.

The rearrangement uses TRBV6-1 and TRBJ2-7, with D tentatively TRBD2 (6 bases). Per germline, CDR1 MNHNS and CDR2 SASEGT. Trimming left V 2 bases short and J 4 bases short, with 18 bases between. CDR3 length: 16 amino acids. In DNA, the CDR3 is TGTGCCAGCAGTGAAAGAGGGAGGCTACAACCTTACGAGCAGTACTTC. Translating it yields CASSERGRLQPYEQYF.

The J gene is TRBJ1-4, the V gene TRBV6-4; 7 bases match TRBD1. This CDR3 is built from 17 residues. CDR1 and CDR2 (germline): MRHNA, SNTAGT. V lost 6 bases and J lost 0; bases outside the gene matches: 10. CDR3 residues: CASRHGSQGATNEKLFF. The DNA of the CDR3 is TGTGCCAGCAGACACGGTAGCCAGGGGGCAACTAATGAAAAACTGTTTTTT.

The chain recombines TRBV28 with TRBJ2-1; 7 bases line up with TRBD2. Losses at the gene ends were 9 bases for V and 8 bases for J; bases not matched to a gene: 7. Germline CDR1 and CDR2: MDHEN and SYDVKM. The CDR3 extends over 12 amino acids. The CDR3 nucleotides read TGTGCCAGTATGGAGGGAGGGCATGAGCAGTTCTTC. Its translation: CASMEGGHEQFF.

The J gene is TRBJ2-7, the V gene TRBV5-4, with D perhaps matching TRBD2 (6 bases). Trimming removed 3 bases from V and 4 bases from J, with 17 bases in between. CDR1 and CDR2 (germline): SGHNT, YYREEE (reference sequence). The CDR3 sequence is 15 residues long. This CDR3 is CASSSNAGTDYEQYF. CDR3 coding DNA: TGTGCCAGCAGCTCAAATGCCGGGACTGATTACGAGCAGTACTTC.

The chain combines TRBV7-9 with TRBJ2-3; unclear D gene. CDR1 is SEHNR, CDR2 FQNEAQ, per germline (reference sequence). This CDR3 region has 15 residues. The V end was cut by 5 bases, the J end by 0 bases, with 12 bases between. This chain's CDR3 is CASSPSEASTDTQYF. The CDR3 coding sequence is TGTGCCAGCAGCCCGTCAGAGGCTAGCACAGATACGCAGTATTTT.

In its sample, this clone was seen once. CDR3 sequence reads: CASRALGGNEQFF. CDR3 bases: TGTGCCAGCCGGGCCTTGGGGGGCAATGAGCAGTTCTTC. The chain links TRBV19 to TRBJ2-1; D may be TRBD2 (6 bases). The CDR3 covers 13 residues. Germline CDR1 reads LNHDA; CDR2 reads SQIVND (reference sequence). V was clipped by 9 bases and J by 6 bases, with 15 bases between them.

This chain links TRBV28 with TRBJ2-7; 7 bases are a match to TRBD2. Germline V gives CDR1 MDHEN, CDR2 SYDVKM. The V segment lost 2 bases and the J segment 4 bases; nucleotides outside the gene matches: 8. The CDR3 sequence is 15 residues long. CDR3 nucleotides: TGTGCCAGCAGTTTAAGGGGCGGGAGAGCGTACGAGCAGTACTTC. It codes for CASSLRGGRAYEQYF.

The rearrangement uses TRBV2 and TRBJ2-3; 7 nucleotides match TRBD2. This CDR3 contains 15 residues. V gave up 6 bases and J gave up 0 bases; unmatched junction bases: 6. The V gene's germline CDR1 is SNHLY and CDR2 FYNNEI. Written as DNA, the CDR3 is TGTGCCAGCAGAAGCGGGGTACTGAGCACAGATACGCAGTATTTT. As protein: CASRSGVLSTDTQYF.

V is TRBV28 and J is TRBJ1-3; the D gene is possibly TRBD1 (5 bases). Trimming stripped 7 bases from V and 0 bases from J, with 13 bases between. This CDR3 is 15 amino acids long. Germline V CDR1 and CDR2: MDHEN, SYDVKM. CDR3 loop: CASNAGHNSGNTIYF. In nucleotides, the CDR3 is TGTGCCAGCAATGCAGGACATAACTCTGGAAACACCATATATTTT.

CDR3 residues: CASQTLSSYNEQFF. CDR3 DNA: TGCGCCAGCCAAACTTTAAGCTCCTACAATGAGCAGTTCTTC. This chain links TRBV5-1 with TRBJ2-1; D is ambiguous. V dropped 7 bases and J dropped 0 bases, with 11 bases sitting between them. CDR1 is SGHRS, CDR2 YFSETQ, per germline. This CDR3 region has 14 residues.

This chain joins TRBV4-1 and TRBJ1-2; TRBD1 matches 7 bases. Trimming cost V 2 bases and J 3 bases; bases outside gene matches: 0. This CDR3 has 13 residues. Germline V gene lookup returns CDR1 MGHRA and CDR2 YSYEKL. The CDR3 sequence is CASSQQGDYGYTF. The CDR3 DNA reads as TGCGCCAGCAGCCAACAGGGGGACTATGGCTACACCTTC.

J is TRBJ2-7 and V is TRBV27; D not resolved. Germline CDR1 and CDR2: MNHEY and SMNVEV (reference sequence). This CDR3 is built from 12 residues. V was shortened by 8 bases and J by 4 bases, with 12 bases between the two germline ends. Written as DNA, the CDR3 is TGTGCCAGCCAGAAGTCCGAATACGAGCAGTACTTC. Its protein product is CASQKSEYEQYF.

The chain uses TRBV6-2 or TRBV6-3 and TRBJ1-5; D unclear. The CDR3 runs to 12 residues. Germline V CDR1 and CDR2: MNHEY, SVGEGT. The germline V and J ends were trimmed by 4 bases and 7 bases, with 8 bases remaining between them. The CDR3 region has the DNA TGTGCCAGCAGTTGGGGAGCGCAGCCCCAGCATTTT. It specifies CASSWGAQPQHF.

V usage is TRBV10-3 and J usage is TRBJ2-3; weak D call: TRBD2 (5 bases). CDR3 length: 14 amino acids. Per the germline V gene, CDR1 is ENHRY and CDR2 is SYGVKD. Between the trimmed V and J ends, which lost 6 bases and 5 bases, there was a span of 15 bases. The DNA of the CDR3 is TGTGCCATCAGCCCCGACTACGTCCTAGATACGCAGTATTTT. Its protein product is CAISPDYVLDTQYF.

The chain joins TRBV19 to TRBJ2-7, with TRBD1 as a possible D gene (5 bases). CDR1 is LNHDA and CDR2 is SQIVND in the germline V gene (reference sequence). CDR3 length: 15 residues. Trimming left V 3 bases short and J 6 bases short, with 18 bases between. DNA for the CDR3: TGTGCCAGTAGTATTTACAGGACAATCGGAGCCGAGCAGTACTTC. Translation: CASSIYRTIGAEQYF.

V and J are TRBV5-5 and TRBJ1-1, with TRBD1 as a possible D gene (6 bases). The V end was cut by 2 bases, the J end by 7 bases, with 12 bases between. CDR1 and CDR2 from the germline V gene are SGHKS and YYEKEE (reference sequence). The length of the CDR3 is 13 residues. This CDR3 is CASSFRGGVEAFF. CDR3 coding DNA: TGTGCCAGCAGCTTCAGGGGTGGGGTTGAAGCTTTCTTT.

The chain carries TRBV18 and TRBJ2-7, with 8 bases that match TRBD1. Germline loops: CDR1 KGHSH, CDR2 LQKENI. CDR3 length equals 14 residues. V lost 8 bases, J lost 0 bases, and 6 bases stayed unmatched. The CDR3 sequence is CASQDRASSYEQYF. CDR3 coding DNA: TGTGCCAGCCAGGACAGGGCGAGCTCCTACGAGCAGTACTTC.

The V gene is TRBV7-2, the J gene TRBJ2-1; a weak D match, TRBD2 (6 bases). CDR3 size: 14 residues. Trimming took 9 bases from V and 7 from J, leaving 19 bases between them. Germline lookup yields CDR1 SGHTA and CDR2 FQGNSA. The CDR3 loop reads CASNLNGGSNEQFF. The CDR3 bases are TGTGCCAGTAATCTTAATGGGGGGAGTAATGAGCAGTTCTTC.

J is TRBJ2-3 and V is TRBV5-1; TRBD1 matches at 7 bases. Germline assignment: CDR1 SGHRS and CDR2 YFSETQ. The CDR3 totals 15 residues. Losses at the gene ends were 5 bases for V and 0 bases for J; bases not matched to a gene: 6. The CDR3 here is CASSLTGASTDTQYF. The CDR3 nucleotides are TGCGCCAGCAGTCTTACAGGGGCGAGCACAGATACGCAGTATTTT.

The rearrangement uses TRBV5-5 and TRBJ2-2; 9 nucleotides agree with TRBD1. Trimming took 4 bases from V and 5 from J; bases not matched to a gene: 12. Germline V CDR1 and CDR2: SGHKS, YYEKEE (reference sequence). This CDR3 has 17 amino acids. The CDR3 coding sequence is TGTGCCAGCAGCCCGAGAGGGGGACAGGGAGCGACCGGGGAGCTGTTTTTT. As protein: CASSPRGGQGATGELFF. Full variable domain (remainder filled in from reference TRBV5-5 and TRBJ2-2): DAGVTQSPTHLIKTRGQQVTLRCSPISGHKSVSWYQQVLGQGPQFIFQYYEKEERGRGNFPDRFSARQFPNYSSELNVNALLLGDSALYLCASSPRGGQGATGELFFGEGSRLTVL.

The CDR3 here is CASDTGTGGNYGYTF. CDR3 in DNA: TGTGCCAGTGATACCGGGACAGGGGGAAACTATGGCTACACCTTC. The chain combines TRBV19 with TRBJ1-2, with TRBD1 matching 11 bases. The CDR3 has 15 amino acids. The germline V gene encodes CDR1 LNHDA and CDR2 SQIVND (reference sequence). V gave up 8 bases and J gave up 2 bases; unmatched junction bases: 7.

The rearrangement uses TRBV7-8 and TRBJ2-6; 7 bases line up with TRBD1. This CDR3 has 17 amino acids. Germline V gene data show CDR1 as SGHVS and CDR2 as FQNEAQ. Unmatched junction bases numbered 4, after V lost 1 base and J lost 1 base. CDR3 protein: CASSLGDSGSGANVLTF. The CDR3 DNA sequence: TGTGCCAGCAGCTTAGGGGACAGTGGTTCTGGGGCCAACGTCCTGACTTTC.

This clone was picked up one time. The J gene is TRBJ2-4, the V gene TRBV5-8, with D unresolved. CDR3 length equals 15 residues. From germline, CDR1 is SGHTS and CDR2 YDEGEE. V dropped 1 base and J dropped 4 bases, with 12 bases sitting between them. CDR3 coding DNA: TGTGCCAGCAGCTTGCTAGGAGCTGGGAAAAACATTCAGTACTTC. Encoded protein: CASSLLGAGKNIQYF.